This T cell receptor (beta chain) was captured in a study of cytomegalovirus exposure and HLA in healthy donors. Notes on the study in general: Later analysis showed TCR association rates varying by HLA locus, highest for DRB1 and lowest for HLA-C.

V lost 9 bases, J lost 0 bases, and 14 bases lay in between. Germline values: CDR1 SGHKS, CDR2 YYEKEE (reference sequence). The CDR3 spans 14 residues. The primer mix had 60 Vbeta and 13 Jbeta primers. Using immunoSEQ multiplex PCR, the repertoire was profiled, and TCRdb retains in-frame clones only, with some absent. The table has roughly 100,000 clones, 60% to 80% seen once. In the case of this clone: Its target is unknown.

J is TRBJ2-3 and V is TRBV5-5; the D is unclear. Sequencing input: PBMCs. The origin of this receptor is a boy aged 5-17 years in good health and CMV-seronegative. The CDR3 protein is CANAISASTDTQYF. The CDR3, as DNA: TGTGCCAACGCGATCAGCGCTAGCACAGATACGCAGTATTTT.